Listed below are T cell receptor beta chains from one sample, sequenced in a study of response to subunit inactivated influenza vaccine. TCRdb fed the RT-PCR reads into MiXCR, producing one record per CDR3 protein. The data hold about 480,000 distinct CDR3 sequences, with approximately 11% observed a single time. The sample here was PBMCs from blood, taken about 6 weeks after vaccination. The receptor set was obtained from a man between 45 and 60 years old who received an inactivated influenza vaccine. Both conserved end residues are part of each CDR3. The order of the fields is D gene, J gene, clone size, V gene, CDR3 DNA, CDR3 protein. D genes are given only for firm matches. Clone size appears in some rows only: once, few, many, or a class for an expanded clone.

d_gene: .; j_gene: TRBJ2-5; abundance: .; v_gene: TRBV20-1; CDR3nt: TGCAGTGCTAGAATCCCACCCTTTCAAGAGACCCAGTACTTC; CDR3aa: CSARIPPFQETQYF
d_gene: .; j_gene: TRBJ2-7; abundance: .; v_gene: TRBV20-1; CDR3nt: TGCAGTGCTAGAGAGTGGGGAAACCCCTACGAGCAGTACTTC; CDR3aa: CSAREWGNPYEQYF
d_gene: TRBD1; j_gene: TRBJ2-7; abundance: few; v_gene: TRBV5-1; CDR3nt: TGCGCCAGCAGCTGGGGGACAGGCAGCAAGGACGAGCAGTACTTC; CDR3aa: CASSWGTGSKDEQYF
d_gene: .; j_gene: TRBJ2-4; abundance: many; v_gene: TRBV20-1; CDR3nt: TGCAGTGCTAAGGATCCGGACTGGTTATACATTCAGTACTTC; CDR3aa: CSAKDPDWLYIQYF
d_gene: .; j_gene: TRBJ2-3; abundance: many; v_gene: TRBV6-1; CDR3nt: TGTGCCAGCAGTCCGGGACGGAGGGCCAGCACAGATACGCAGTATTTT; CDR3aa: CASSPGRRASTDTQYF
d_gene: .; j_gene: TRBJ1-2; abundance: .; v_gene: TRBV11-2; CDR3nt: TGTGCCAGCAGCCACGGACAGCTCTATGGCTACACCTTC; CDR3aa: CASSHGQLYGYTF
d_gene: .; j_gene: TRBJ2-5; abundance: .; v_gene: TRBV7-6; CDR3nt: TGTGCCAGCAGCCCATACGTGCGAACGCAGTACCAAGAGACCCAGTACTTC; CDR3aa: CASSPYVRTQYQETQYF
d_gene: TRBD2; j_gene: TRBJ2-1; abundance: few; v_gene: TRBV29-1; CDR3nt: TGCAGCGTCGACGGACGGCGAGAGACTAGCGGGAGTTACAATGAGCAGTTCTTC; CDR3aa: CSVDGRRETSGSYNEQFF
d_gene: TRBD1; j_gene: TRBJ2-7; abundance: .; v_gene: TRBV5-1; CDR3nt: TGCGCCAGCAGCTCGGGACAGGGGTTCGGCGAGCAGTACTTC; CDR3aa: CASSSGQGFGEQYF
d_gene: .; j_gene: TRBJ2-5; abundance: .; v_gene: TRBV20-1; CDR3nt: TGCAGTGTGGTAGGCAGCCAAGAGACCCAGTACTTC; CDR3aa: CSVVGSQETQYF
d_gene: .; j_gene: TRBJ1-4; abundance: few; v_gene: TRBV15; CDR3nt: TGTGCCACCAGCAGGGACCTATTGGCAACTAATGAAAAACTGTTTTTT; CDR3aa: CATSRDLLATNEKLFF
d_gene: TRBD2; j_gene: TRBJ2-3; abundance: .; v_gene: TRBV4-3; CDR3nt: TGCGCCAGCAGCCAAGAACTAGCGGACACAGATACGCAGTATTTT; CDR3aa: CASSQELADTDTQYF
d_gene: TRBD1; j_gene: TRBJ2-5; abundance: .; v_gene: TRBV7-2; CDR3nt: TGTGCCAGCTCTACTGACAGGGCCAAGACCCAGTACTTC; CDR3aa: CASSTDRAKTQYF
d_gene: .; j_gene: TRBJ1-1; abundance: .; v_gene: TRBV5-1; CDR3nt: TGCGCCAGCAGCTTGGCCTCCGGGGGCCTCACTGAAGCTTTCTTT; CDR3aa: CASSLASGGLTEAFF
d_gene: .; j_gene: TRBJ1-6; abundance: few; v_gene: TRBV4-2; CDR3nt: TGTGCCAGCAGCCAAGGGATTCCGAGGAATTCACCCCTCCACTTT; CDR3aa: CASSQGIPRNSPLHF
d_gene: .; j_gene: TRBJ2-7; abundance: .; v_gene: TRBV20-1; CDR3nt: TGCAGTGCCGGGAGTTACGAGCAGTACTTC; CDR3aa: CSAGSYEQYF
d_gene: TRBD2; j_gene: TRBJ2-1; abundance: few; v_gene: TRBV20-1; CDR3nt: TGCAGTGCTCACCCGATAGCGGGAGGTTTCAATGAGCAGTTCTTC; CDR3aa: CSAHPIAGGFNEQFF
d_gene: .; j_gene: TRBJ2-5; abundance: few; v_gene: TRBV18; CDR3nt: TGTGCCAGCTCCCAGGGGACCACACCACGGGAGACCCAGTACTTC; CDR3aa: CASSQGTTPRETQYF
d_gene: TRBD1; j_gene: TRBJ2-2; abundance: many; v_gene: TRBV5-1; CDR3nt: TGCGCCAGCAGCAGACTCCTGACAGGGGAGAACACCGGGGAGCTGTTTTTT; CDR3aa: CASSRLLTGENTGELFF
d_gene: .; j_gene: TRBJ2-3; abundance: .; v_gene: TRBV5-5; CDR3nt: TGTGCCAGCAGCTCCAGGGTCGGCACAGATACGCAGTATTTT; CDR3aa: CASSSRVGTDTQYF